This passage covers 10 T cell receptor beta chains from one sample sequenced in a study of OX40 agonist ivuxolimab in advanced cancers. Clones were read by immunoSEQ multiplex PCR, and TCRdb kept only the in-frame ones, dropping some. The table records about 80,000 clones, roughly 81% of them present only once. The sequencing here drew on CD4+ or CD8+ T cells sorted from blood, taken in a trial of the OX40 agonist ivuxolimab. The receptors stem from an adult with an advanced solid tumor such as melanoma, head and neck, liver or kidney cancer.

This clone was observed a single time. The chain uses TRBV5-1 and TRBJ2-1; D uncertain. CDR3 size: 17 residues. With 0 bases removed from V and 0 bases from J, the gap between germline ends came to 13 bases. CDR1 and CDR2 from the germline V gene are SGHRS and YFSETQ. In nucleotides, the CDR3 is TGCGCCAGCAGCTTGGCCAGCCAGGCCTCCTCCTACAATGAGCAGTTCTTC. This translates into CASSLASQASSYNEQFF.

This sequence joins TRBV7-2 and TRBJ1-1, with TRBD1 as a possible D gene (6 bases). This CDR3 contains 12 residues. Deletions cut 6 bases from V and 4 bases from J, with 9 bases between. In germline, CDR1 is SGHTA, CDR2 FQGNSA. DNA for the CDR3: TGTGCCAGCAGGGACAGTTTCACTGAAGCTTTCTTT. It yields the protein CASRDSFTEAFF.

The chain carries TRBV28 and TRBJ2-5, with D hard to call. CDR3 length: 16 residues. With 4 bases removed from V and 5 bases from J, the gap between germline ends came to 20 bases. CDR1 is MDHEN and CDR2 is SYDVKM in the germline V gene. The CDR3 nucleotides read TGTGCCAGCAGTTCGACCCGGCTGCCTTCCTCGGAGACCCAGTACTTC. This encodes CASSSTRLPSSETQYF.

V is TRBV6-5 and J is TRBJ2-7, with 10 bases aligning to TRBD2. Trimming removed 7 bases from V and 7 bases from J; junction bases left unmatched: 10. The CDR3 has 14 residues. The germline V gene encodes CDR1 MNHEY and CDR2 SVGAGI. For the CDR3, the DNA is TGTGCCAGCACCCCAGCGGGAGGGCCGCGGGAGCAGTACTTC. Protein sequence: CASTPAGGPREQYF.

This clone has only one observation. The chain uses TRBV9 and TRBJ2-3; no clear D. Germline lookup yields CDR1 SGDLS and CDR2 YYNGEE. This CDR3 has 14 residues. Trimming left V 0 bases short and J 2 bases short, with 7 bases between. The CDR3 is CASSVDSYTDTQYF. DNA for the CDR3: TGTGCCAGCAGCGTAGACAGCTACACAGATACGCAGTATTTT.

This chain connects TRBV5-4 to TRBJ2-7, with 8 bases identical to TRBD2. V shed 2 bases, J shed 5 bases, and the junction held 9 bases outside the gene matches. Per germline, CDR1 SGHNT and CDR2 YYREEE (reference sequence). The CDR3 is 15 residues long. The CDR3 coding sequence is TGTGCCAGCAGCTTAGCACAAGCGGGAGTAAACGAGCAGTACTTC. Protein sequence: CASSLAQAGVNEQYF.

The rearrangement uses TRBV2 and TRBJ1-2; TRBD1 is a possible D gene (5 bases). The V and J ends lost 6 bases and 4 bases respectively, with 12 bases between them. Per the germline V gene, CDR1 is SNHLY and CDR2 is FYNNEI. The CDR3 sequence is 13 residues long. The DNA of the CDR3 is TGTGCCAGCAGATACGACAGTTTCTATGGCTACACCTTC. This sequence encodes CASRYDSFYGYTF.

As for this clone: Other DNA sequences in the sample encode the same CDR3. The chain is built from TRBV7-9 and TRBJ2-5; 9 nucleotides line up with TRBD1. V lost 4 bases to trimming and J lost 2 bases; unmatched junction nucleotides: 5. Germline V gene sequence: CDR1 SEHNR, CDR2 FQNEAQ (reference sequence). This CDR3 comprises 15 residues. This CDR3 reads CASSSGTGRQETQYF. The CDR3 coding sequence is TGTGCCAGCAGCTCCGGGACAGGGAGACAAGAGACCCAGTACTTC.

The rearrangement links TRBV10-2 to TRBJ2-5; D may be TRBD1 (5 bases). Germline-derived CDR1 and CDR2 are WSHSY and SAAADI. The ends were cut back, 2 bases at V and 3 bases at J, with 10 bases in the middle. The CDR3 is 14 amino acids. The CDR3 nucleotides read TGCGCCAGCAGTGAGAGCAGGGTCAAAGAGACCCAGTACTTC. This sequence encodes CASSESRVKETQYF.

V usage is TRBV7-9 and J usage is TRBJ2-3; D might be TRBD1 (5 bases). The germline V gene has CDR1 SEHNR and CDR2 FQNEAQ (reference sequence). With 5 bases removed from V and 2 bases from J, the gap between germline ends came to 20 bases. There are 17 residues in the CDR3. CDR3: CASSQHTGRSITDTQYF. The CDR3 nucleotides are TGTGCCAGCAGCCAACACACAGGCCGCTCAATCACAGATACGCAGTATTTT. Using reference TRBV7-9 and TRBJ2-3 for the parts outside the CDR3, the full variable domain is DTGVSQNPRHKITKRGQNVTFRCDPISEHNRLYWYRQTLGQGPEFLTYFQNEAQLEKSRLLSDRFSAERPKGSFSTLEIQRTEQGDSAMYLCASSQHTGRSITDTQYFGPGTRLTVL.